The 18 T cell receptor beta chains below come from one sample, sequenced in a study of post-analysis software for immune sequencing data. General study points: A handful of TRBV segments appeared more often in patients than in controls, and TRBV5-6, TRBV5-1 and TRBV20-1 were among these.

These receptors' antigens are unknown. The library was made from cDNA and included unique molecular identifiers. MiXCR, run by TCRdb on the PCR reads, gives a single entry per CDR3 protein. Of hundreds of thousands of distinct CDR3 sequences in the sample, 35% to 45% were seen once. The sequencing input was blood. These receptors all stem from a girl under 18 with multiple sclerosis.

There are many counts of this clonotype. This chain connects TRBV6-5 to TRBJ2-1; 8 bases are a match to TRBD1. This CDR3 has 16 residues. CDR1 and CDR2 from the germline V gene are MNHEY and SVGAGI. Trimming at V came to 2 bases and at J to 0 bases, leaving 3 bases not matched to a gene. Written as DNA, the CDR3 is TGTGCCAGCAGTTACAGACAGGGGTCCTCCTACAATGAGCAGTTCTTC. Translation gives CASSYRQGSSYNEQFF.

The chain is built from TRBV7-6 and TRBJ2-1; 10 bases align to TRBD1. CDR1 is SGHVS and CDR2 is FNYEAQ in the germline V gene. Losses at the gene ends were 4 bases for V and 2 bases for J; bases not matched to a gene: 2. The CDR3 consists of 15 residues. This chain's CDR3 is CASSSGQGAYNEQFF. The CDR3 DNA follows: TGTGCCAGCAGCTCTGGACAGGGGGCCTACAATGAGCAGTTCTTC. The full variable domain, its missing parts supplied by reference TRBV7-6 and TRBJ2-1, is GAGVSQSPRYKVTKRGQDVALRCDPISGHVSLYWYRQALGQGPEFLTYFNYEAQQDKSGLPNDRFSAERPEGSISTLTIQRTEQRDSAMYRCASSSGQGAYNEQFFGPGTRLTVL.

This rearrangement joins TRBV14 to TRBJ2-7; tentatively, D is TRBD1 or TRBD2 (5 bases each). The end of the DNA fits TRBJ2-5 better, so the J call may be wrong. This CDR3 has 16 amino acids. Germline CDR1 and CDR2: SGHDN and FVKESK. The CDR3 DNA reads TGTGCCAGCAGCCAGGGACCCCAGCCCGGTCGGGAGACCCAGTACTTC. Protein product: CASSQGPQPGRETQYF.

The chain has TRBV29-1 and TRBJ2-5; D is undetermined. Trimming took 1 base from V and 5 from J, leaving 8 bases between them. The germline V gene encodes CDR1 SQVTM and CDR2 ANQGSEA. The CDR3 totals 12 residues. CDR3 sequence (DNA): TGCAGCGTTGAAGCGGGTTGCGAGACCCAGTACTTC. Amino acids: CSVEAGCETQYF.

The table lists this clonotype with many counts. The rearrangement uses TRBV27 and TRBJ1-6; D gene uncertain. V was pared by 4 bases and J by 8 bases, with 15 bases between. This CDR3 has 15 amino acids. CDR1 and CDR2 (germline): MNHEY, SMNVEV (reference sequence). CDR3 nucleotide sequence: TGTGCCAGCAGTTCCCGACGGGAGCTCGATTCACCCCTCCACTTT. Amino acids: CASSSRRELDSPLHF.

The CDR3 DNA reads TGTGCCAGCAGCTTGAGGGATGGCACTGAAGCTTTCTTT. It encodes CASSLRDGTEAFF. V gene TRBV7-8 combines with J gene TRBJ1-1; D ambiguous. Germline CDR1 reads SGHVS; CDR2 reads FQNEAQ. V was cut by 3 bases and J by 4 bases, with 9 bases left in between. CDR3 length: 13 residues.

Worth noting for this clonotype: A much larger clone sits a single nucleotide away, making a read error possible. J is TRBJ2-5 and V is TRBV5-1; TRBD1 matches at 8 bases. V lost 3 bases to trimming and J lost 3 bases; unmatched junction nucleotides: 4. CDR3 length: 14 residues. Germline CDR1 SGHRS, CDR2 YFSETQ. CDR3 sequence reads: CASSWAGGEETQYF. CDR3 sequence (DNA): TGCGCCAGCAGCTGGGCAGGGGGCGAAGAGACCCAGTACTTC.

This clonotype was counted ten times or more. The chain employs TRBV4-2 and TRBJ2-1; tentatively, D is TRBD1 (5 bases). The CDR3 has 16 residues. With 0 bases removed from V and 4 bases from J, the gap between germline ends came to 13 bases. Per the germline V gene, CDR1 is LGHNA and CDR2 is YNFKEQ. CDR3 nucleotide sequence: TGTGCCAGCAGCCAAGATTGGCAGGGCAATTACAATGAGCAGTTCTTC. Translating gives CASSQDWQGNYNEQFF.

This clonotype was picked up many times. The chain recombines TRBV29-1 with TRBJ2-1; D is ambiguous. The V gene lost 5 bases and the J gene lost 6 bases, with 11 bases spanning the gap. The germline CDR1 and CDR2 sequences are SQVTM and ANQGSEA. The CDR3 consists of 12 residues. CDR3 region: CSVFGSGNEQFF. The CDR3 DNA sequence: TGCAGCGTTTTCGGAAGTGGCAATGAGCAGTTCTTC.

The chain is built from TRBV7-9 and TRBJ2-1; no clear D gene. Germline CDR1 and CDR2: SEHNR and FQNEAQ (reference sequence). CDR3 length: 16 residues. Trimming removed 2 bases at V and 6 bases at J, with 17 bases between. The CDR3 here is CASSLLWGEVSNEQFF. The DNA of the CDR3 is TGTGCCAGCAGCTTATTGTGGGGTGAGGTTTCCAATGAGCAGTTCTTC.

This chain joins TRBV7-8 and TRBJ2-2, with D perhaps being TRBD1 or TRBD2 (6 bases each). Trimming left V 2 bases short and J 0 bases short, with 10 bases between. The CDR3 is made up of 16 amino acids. Germline lookup yields CDR1 SGHVS and CDR2 FQNEAQ. The CDR3 here is CASSLFGGANTGELFF. In nucleotides, the CDR3 is TGTGCCAGCAGCTTATTCGGGGGCGCGAACACCGGGGAGCTGTTTTTT. Combining the CDR3 with reference TRBV7-8 and TRBJ2-2 gives the whole variable domain GAGVSQSPRYKVAKRGQDVALRCDPISGHVSLFWYQQALGQGPEFLTYFQNEAQLDKSGLPSDRFFAERPEGSVSTLKIQRTQQEDSAVYLCASSLFGGANTGELFFGEGSRLTVL.

The chain uses TRBV21-1 and TRBJ2-7; TRBD1 is the table's D call, not checked against the DNA. Gene TRBJ2-5 matches the end of the DNA better, so the J call may be wrong. TRBV21-1 is tagged as a pseudogene. The CDR3 is 16 residues long. CDR3 coding DNA: TGTGCCAGCAGCAAAAGCCCCGACAGGGTGCGGGAGACCCAGTACTTC. Amino acids: CASSKSPDRVRETQYF.

This clonotype has ten or more counts. This chain connects TRBV4-1 to TRBJ1-5, with 7 bases aligning to TRBD1. Looked up from germline, CDR1 is MGHRA and CDR2 is YSYEKL. This CDR3 is built from 15 residues. With V trimmed by 0 bases and J by 6 bases, 5 bases remained unmatched. CDR3 sequence (DNA): TGCGCCAGCAGCCAAGAAAGACAGGGCATTCAGCCCCAGCATTTT. Encoded protein: CASSQERQGIQPQHF.

With respect to this clonotype: Since a much larger clone is just one base distant, this may be a read error. The chain recombines TRBV7-2 with TRBJ1-5; TRBD1 might be the D (5 bases). Per germline, CDR1 SGHTA and CDR2 FQGNSA. This CDR3 spans 13 amino acids. For the CDR3, the DNA is TGTGCCGGCAGCTTGGGGACCAATCAGCCCCAGCATTTT. Translated, it gives CAGSLGTNQPQHF.

The chain uses TRBV24-1 and TRBJ2-4; the match to TRBD1 covers 8 bases. Judging by the DNA end, TRBJ2-5 fits better; the J call may be wrong. In germline, CDR1 is KGHDR, CDR2 SFDVKD. The CDR3 length is 15 residues. The CDR3 coding sequence is TGTGCCACCAGTGGTGGGACAGGCCCTCAAGAGACCCAGTACTTC. Amino acids: CATSGGTGPQETQYF.

As to this clonotype: A much larger clone lies a single base off, so this may be a read error. This chain connects TRBV10-3 to TRBJ2-1; tentatively, D is TRBD1 or TRBD2 (6 bases each). The CDR3 is 13 residues long. The germline CDR1 and CDR2 sequences are ENHRY and SYGVKD. Here the CDR3 reads CAKRGDTDNGQFF. The CDR3 coding sequence is TGTGCCAAAAGGGGGGACACAGACAATGGGCAGTTCTTC.

The CDR3 DNA is TGCAGCGTCTGGACAGGAGACTACAATGAGCAGTTCTTC. Protein sequence: CSVWTGDYNEQFF. The chain is built from TRBV29-1 and TRBJ2-1, with TRBD1 matching over 7 bases. Germline lookup yields CDR1 SQVTM and CDR2 ANQGSEA. CDR3 length equals 13 residues. V gave up 6 bases and J gave up 3 bases; unmatched junction bases: 5.

This clonotype was seen more than once but under ten times. J is TRBJ1-1 and V is TRBV12-3 or TRBV12-4, with D uncertain. This CDR3 comprises 14 residues. V lost 5 bases and J lost 6, with 16 bases in between. The DNA of the CDR3 is TGTGCCAGCAGTCCCCGGGAGGGTCGGGCTGAAGCTTTCTTT. Translated, it gives CASSPREGRAEAFF.